This TCR beta chain was documented in a study of cytomegalovirus exposure and HLA in healthy donors. About the research overall: Out of fewer than 500 genotyped donors, roughly 80% belonged to the Caucasian-associated ancestry cluster.

Amplification used 60 Vbeta primers and 13 Jbeta primers. Measured with immunoSEQ multiplex PCR; TCRdb has only the in-frame clones, and not every one. The data hold about 200,000 clones, with about 80% observed a single time. Notes on this clone: Its antigen remains unknown.

Study observations and caveats: Most likely, a cluster of highly shared sequence variants arose as a sequencing artifact. High sensitivity and specificity were reportedly achieved when the classifier diagnosed cytomegalovirus status. TCR beta V segments were, for the most part, productive about 87% or about 30% of the time in an earlier analysis.

There are 14 residues in the CDR3. Germline CDR1 and CDR2: SGHNT and YYREEE (reference sequence). With 4 bases removed from V and 13 bases from J, the gap between germline ends came to 21 bases. The sample was PBMCs. This chain uses TRBV5-4 with TRBJ2-1, with a tentative D call TRBD1 (6 bases). This TCR came from a man aged 35 to 55 in good health and CMV-seropositive. In DNA form, the CDR3 reads TGTGCCAGCAGCCACTGGACAGCTACGGGGCAACAGTTCTTC. Translating it yields CASSHWTATGQQFF.